This entry features one T cell receptor (beta chain) sequence. V shed 6 bases and J shed 2 bases, with 16 bases lying between them. Germline lookup yields CDR1 SQVTM and CDR2 ANQGSEA. The CDR3 consists of 14 residues. Original processing methods: Reference gene primer amplification in the assay estimated nucleated cell counts. TCRdb's copy holds only in-frame clones and misses some; the assay was immunoSEQ multiplex PCR. V, J and clone size are taken as reported in that table, and D and trimming were inferred from the DNA itself. The sample contains around 260,000 clones, around 78% of which appear only once. This record comes from a study of blood T cell repertoires in COVID-19.

The chain combines TRBV29-1 with TRBJ1-1; the D gene is possibly TRBD1 (6 bases). This receptor was taken from a man between 60 and 75 years old who had recovered from COVID-19. The material sequenced was peripheral blood. CDR3 nucleotide sequence: TGCAGCGTGGGAGGGGGGAGTCCAAACACTGAAGCTTTCTTT. Translated, it gives CSVGGGSPNTEAFF.